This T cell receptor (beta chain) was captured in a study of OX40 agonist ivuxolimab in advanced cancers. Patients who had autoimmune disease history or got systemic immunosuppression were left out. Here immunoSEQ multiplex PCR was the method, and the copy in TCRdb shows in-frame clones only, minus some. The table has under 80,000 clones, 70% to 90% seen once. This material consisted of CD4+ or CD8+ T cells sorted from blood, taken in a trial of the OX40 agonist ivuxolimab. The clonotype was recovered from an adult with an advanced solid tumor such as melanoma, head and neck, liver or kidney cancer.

The CDR3 DNA reads TGTGCCAGCAGCTTAGGACAGACCTACGAGCAGTACTTC. It codes for CASSLGQTYEQYF. The chain employs TRBV11-2 and TRBJ2-7; TRBD1 might be the D (5 bases). Germline V gene sequence: CDR1 SGHAT, CDR2 FQNNGV. The CDR3 spans 13 residues. The germline V and J ends were trimmed by 1 base and 2 bases, with 6 bases remaining between them.